The 3 T cell receptor beta chains presented below share a single source sample, sequenced in a study of regulatory T cells in long-lasting Graves disease (dated by TCRdb to 2020 to 2023). Library prep was done by multiplex PCR. TCRdb shows the sequencer as Illumina HiSeq 4000. TCR beta libraries were built with iRepertoire HTBI primers and Arm-PCR amplification of CDR3 regions. Using fastp trimming at Q25 and MiXCR clonotype assembly, TCRdb reanalyzed the public sequencing data and kept in-frame beta chains. Every distinct CDR3 protein forms one entry, paired with its most common genes and DNA. In this sample the table shows over 400,000 distinct CDR3 sequences, 12% to 15% of which occur a single time. Of the sample, roughly a sixth is held by the ten largest clones. The sample's time point, from its label and the paper: newly diagnosed GD, antithyroid drugs for less than 3 months. RNA was extracted from PBMCs in TRIzol for both TCR sequencing and RNA sequencing.

This same sample was also taken into another study, of T cells in Graves' hyperthyroidism and ophthalmopathy.

This sample comprised peripheral blood mononuclear cells (PBMCs), obtained at new diagnosis, from a patient treated with antithyroid drugs. All receptors derive from a woman aged 50 to 60 with Graves disease. Donor details come from another sample of the same person, matched by shared clones.

The chain is built from TRBV4-1 and TRBJ2-5; 7 positions match TRBD2. CDR1 and CDR2 (germline): MGHRA, YSYEKL. V shed 4 bases, J shed 5 bases, and the junction held 7 bases outside the gene matches. The CDR3 consists of 14 residues. The CDR3: CASSPGGGVETQYF. The CDR3 DNA sequence: TGCGCCAGCAGCCCCGGTGGGGGGGTCGAGACCCAGTACTTC.

The V and J genes are TRBV6-2 or TRBV6-3 and TRBJ2-3, with D unresolved. Germline V lookup: CDR1 MNHEY, CDR2 SVGEGT. Between the trimmed V and J ends, which lost 2 bases and 2 bases, there was a span of 11 bases. The CDR3 covers 15 residues. The CDR3 region is CASSYPAAPTDTQYF. The CDR3 bases are TGTGCCAGCAGTTACCCCGCGGCTCCCACAGATACGCAGTATTTT.

J is TRBJ2-1 and V is TRBV12-3 or TRBV12-4, with no clear D. V lost 6 bases, J lost 11 bases, and 11 bases lay in between. CDR3 length: 11 amino acids. The CDR3 region is CASRAGPKQFF. The CDR3 nucleotides read TGTGCCAGCAGGGCCGGGCCAAAGCAGTTCTTC.